What follows is one T cell receptor beta chain and its context. Its antigen is not identified. Described treatment: oral pan-JAK inhibitor, 5-10 mg twice daily. Sequencing templates came from extracted RNA that was reverse transcribed into cDNA. This table comes from immunoSEQ multiplex PCR, and its TCRdb copy is limited to in-frame clones, with some not included. The sample includes approximately 180,000 clones, 60% of them seen just once. This entry comes from a study of CD8+ T cells in alopecia areata. Findings of the study overall: Especially in alopecia totalis/universalis, lesional scalp showed greater clonality than normal scalp did. Patients displayed less clarity in TCR sharing than mice, a finding possibly related to HLA.

The CDR3 loop spans 16 amino acids. The V and J ends lost 0 bases and 0 bases respectively, with 10 bases between them. Germline V CDR1 and CDR2: SGDLS, YYNGEE. The V call is TRBV9, the J call TRBJ2-1; maybe TRBD2 (5 bases). The source of this sequence is a human donor with alopecia areata. This material consisted of CD4+ T cells sorted from blood, taken at week 24, from a patient treated with tofacitinib. CDR3 coding DNA: TGTGCCAGCAGCGTAGGCCCGGGAACCTCCTACAATGAGCAGTTCTTC. It codes for CASSVGPGTSYNEQFF. The full variable domain, its missing parts supplied by reference TRBV9 and TRBJ2-1, is DSGVTQTPKHLITATGQRVTLRCSPRSGDLSVYWYQQSLDQGLQFLIQYYNGEERAKGNILERFSAQQFPDLHSELNLSSLELGDSALYFCASSVGPGTSYNEQFFGPGTRLTVL.